This is a list of T cell receptor beta chains from one sample in a study of radiation and T cells in renal cell carcinoma. The assay was immunoSEQ multiplex PCR, and TCRdb's table has in-frame clones only and misses some. The sample has approximately 170,000 clones, 88% seen once. The starting material was blood, obtained from a patient whose treatment included radiotherapy and nephrectomy. The receptors originated from a woman aged 50 to 60 with renal cell carcinoma. Each CDR3 is given with its conserved first and last residue. D genes are given only for firm matches. Clone size is given for some rows only: seen once, a few or many times, or a class if the clone is expanded.

TRBJ1-1,.,.,TRBV18,CASSTDRNTEAFF,TGTGCCAGCTCAACTGACAGGAACACTGAAGCTTTCTTT
TRBJ1-1,.,.,TRBV5-6,CASSPPLQNTEAFF,TGTGCCAGCAGCCCTCCCCTCCAGAACACTGAAGCTTTCTTT
TRBJ2-7,.,TRBD1,TRBV5-4,CASSFDRGSDEQYF,TGTGCCAGCAGCTTCGACAGGGGTAGCGACGAGCAGTACTTC
TRBJ2-1,.,.,TRBV7-8,CASSATQGPSYNEQFF,TGTGCCAGCAGCGCTACACAGGGTCCCTCCTACAATGAGCAGTTCTTC
TRBJ1-5,.,TRBD1,TRBV10-3,CAISESSDRRDWSTPQHF,TGTGCCATCAGTGAGTCATCGGACAGGCGGGATTGGAGTACGCCCCAGCATTTT
TRBJ2-1,.,TRBD1,TRBV5-1,CASSLAPGTAYNEQFF,TGCGCCAGCAGCTTGGCCCCCGGGACAGCTTACAATGAGCAGTTCTTC
TRBJ1-5,.,.,TRBV19,CASSIRSAQSPQHF,TGTGCCAGTAGTATAAGGTCGGCTCAATCGCCCCAGCATTTT
TRBJ1-1,.,.,TRBV7-3,CASSDIGPNENTEAFF,TGTGCCAGCAGCGACATCGGGCCTAACGAGAACACTGAAGCTTTCTTT
TRBJ1-2,.,.,TRBV7-9,CASSLVSGIRDGYTF,TGTGCCAGCAGCTTAGTCTCAGGGATTCGGGATGGCTACACCTTC
TRBJ1-5,.,.,TRBV18,CASSPSINQPQHF,TGTGCCAGCTCACCTTCGATAAATCAGCCCCAGCATTTT
TRBJ1-2,.,.,TRBV6-6,CASREDPAGYGYTF,TGTGCCAGCAGAGAGGACCCGGCGGGCTATGGCTACACCTTC
TRBJ2-2,once,TRBD2,TRBV5-1,CASSLGMRETANTGELFF,TGCGCCAGCAGCTTGGGCATGCGGGAGACAGCGAACACCGGGGAGCTGTTTTTT
TRBJ2-7,.,TRBD1,TRBV9,CASSVGSTGDHEQYF,TGTGCCAGCAGCGTAGGTAGTACAGGGGATCACGAGCAGTACTTC
TRBJ2-2,.,TRBD1,TRBV11-2,CASSLSRPTGIFNTGELFF,TGTGCCAGCAGCTTATCTCGTCCGACAGGGATCTTTAACACCGGGGAGCTGTTTTTT
TRBJ2-1,.,.,TRBV9,CASSPTRGYNEQFF,TGTGCCAGCAGCCCAACCCGGGGCTACAATGAGCAGTTCTTC
TRBJ1-5,once,TRBD1,TRBV18,CASSPRAGQGVNQPQHF,TGTGCCAGCTCACCAAGGGCTGGACAGGGCGTCAATCAGCCCCAGCATTTT
TRBJ1-4,.,TRBD1,TRBV6-5,CASSYRGTGTNEKLFF,TGTGCCAGCAGTTACAGAGGGACAGGAACTAATGAAAAACTGTTTTTT
TRBJ1-6,.,.,TRBV7-9,CASSFARPSPLHF,TGTGCCAGCAGCTTCGCCAGGCCTTCACCCCTCCACTTT
TRBJ1-2,once,.,TRBV7-9,CASSLMGTTGLRGGYTF,TGTGCCAGCAGCTTAATGGGGACCACCGGCCTGAGGGGTGGCTACACCTTC
TRBJ1-1,.,.,TRBV10-3,CAISESGTEAFF,TGTGCCATCAGTGAGTCGGGGACTGAAGCTTTCTTT
TRBJ2-7,many,.,TRBV9,CASSVRWETYEQYF,TGTGCCAGCAGCGTACGATGGGAGACCTACGAGCAGTACTTC
TRBJ1-3,.,.,TRBV6-5,CASSYTTSSGNTIYF,TGTGCCAGCAGTTACACCACAAGCTCTGGAAACACCATATATTTT
TRBJ2-7,few,.,TRBV19,CASSHLREQYF,TGTGCCAGTAGCCACTTAAGGGAGCAGTACTTC
TRBJ2-2,.,TRBD1,TRBV7-2,CASSLRQGKTGELFF,TGTGCCAGCAGCTTACGACAGGGCAAGACCGGGGAGCTGTTTTTT
TRBJ2-6,.,.,TRBV7-8,CASSYLQGSGANVLTF,TGTGCCAGCAGCTATCTACAGGGTTCTGGGGCCAACGTCCTGACTTTC
TRBJ1-2,.,TRBD1,TRBV19,CASTSGTATYYGYTF,TGTGCCAGTACCTCCGGGACAGCCACCTACTATGGCTACACCTTC
TRBJ1-4,.,.,TRBV7-9,CASSRPGDRKLFF,TGTGCCAGCAGCCGCCCAGGGGATAGAAAACTGTTTTTT
TRBJ1-3,.,.,TRBV7-9,CASPPVGSGNTIYF,TGTGCCAGCCCGCCAGTTGGCTCTGGAAACACCATATATTTT
TRBJ2-5,.,.,TRBV19,CASSPPGARETQYF,TGTGCCAGTAGTCCACCGGGCGCTAGGGAGACCCAGTACTTC
TRBJ1-5,.,.,TRBV19,CASSIQGRRNQPQHF,TGTGCCAGTAGTATACAAGGAAGGAGGAATCAGCCCCAGCATTTT
TRBJ1-2,.,TRBD1,TRBV13,CASSLRQGARDGYTF,TGTGCCAGCAGCTTGCGACAGGGGGCTAGGGATGGCTACACCTTC
TRBJ1-5,.,.,TRBV7-8,CASSLGRGNQPQHF,TGTGCCAGCAGCCTGGGACGAGGCAATCAGCCCCAGCATTTT
TRBJ1-3,.,.,TRBV11-2,CASSSRGISGNTIYF,TGTGCCAGCAGCTCCAGGGGCATCTCTGGAAACACCATATATTTT
TRBJ1-6,.,.,TRBV4-2,CASRPDINSPLHF,TGTGCCAGCAGACCCGACATTAATTCACCCCTCCACTTT
TRBJ2-3,.,.,TRBV6-1,CASSEAGGRADTQYF,TGTGCCAGCAGTGAAGCGGGGGGAAGGGCAGATACGCAGTATTTT
TRBJ2-2,few,.,TRBV11-2,CASSLVLYTGELFF,TGTGCCAGCAGCTTAGTCTTGTATACCGGGGAGCTGTTTTTT
TRBJ2-2,once,.,TRBV11-1,CASRSQGTGELFF,TGTGCCAGCAGGTCACAGGGCACCGGGGAGCTGTTTTTT
TRBJ1-6,.,.,TRBV7-8,CASSLRVVNSPLHF,TGTGCCAGCAGCCTGCGGGTTGTAAACTCACCCCTCCACTTT
TRBJ1-2,.,TRBD1,TRBV5-1,CASSPGQNFLGYTF,TGCGCCAGCAGCCCGGGACAGAACTTCCTTGGCTACACCTTC
TRBJ2-7,.,.,TRBV2,CASSEQNLRSYEQYF,TGTGCCAGCAGTGAACAGAATTTGAGGTCCTACGAGCAGTACTTC
TRBJ2-7,.,TRBD1,TRBV6-6,CASSYSTGLAYEQYF,TGTGCCAGCAGTTACTCGACAGGGTTAGCCTACGAGCAGTACTTC
TRBJ2-2,.,.,TRBV6-5,CASSYHDSPIGELFF,TGTGCCAGCAGTTATCATGACTCACCCATCGGGGAGCTGTTTTTT
TRBJ1-5,.,.,TRBV7-8,CASSSRWGDQPQHF,TGTGCCAGCAGCTCGAGGTGGGGAGATCAGCCCCAGCATTTT
TRBJ1-1,.,.,TRBV11-2,CASSLEGNTEAFF,TGTGCCAGCAGCTTAGAGGGGAACACTGAAGCTTTCTTT
TRBJ1-2,few,.,TRBV7-2,CASSLSSSGGYTF,TGTGCCAGCAGCTTAAGCTCCTCAGGGGGCTACACCTTC
TRBJ2-7,.,.,TRBV18,CASSPVAEGEQYF,TGTGCCAGCTCACCCGTGGCAGAGGGCGAGCAGTACTTC
TRBJ1-1,.,TRBD1,TRBV15,CATSRGDSYIGAFF,TGTGCCACCAGCAGAGGGGACAGCTATATTGGGGCTTTCTTT
TRBJ1-6,.,TRBD1,TRBV5-1,CASAGDHRGRDSPLHF,TGCGCCAGCGCGGGAGATCACAGGGGAAGGGATTCACCCCTCCACTTT
TRBJ2-3,.,TRBD2,TRBV18,CASSPGLAGRRTDTQYF,TGTGCCAGCTCACCCGGACTAGCGGGGAGACGCACAGATACGCAGTATTTT
TRBJ2-3,.,TRBD2,TRBV7-8,CASSHSGGITDTQYF,TGTGCCAGCAGCCATAGCGGGGGGATCACAGATACGCAGTATTTT
TRBJ2-7,once,.,TRBV27,CASREGLRYEQYF,TGTGCCAGCAGGGAAGGACTTCGGTACGAGCAGTACTTC
TRBJ2-3,.,TRBD2,TRBV5-4,CASSRGGYTDTQYF,TGTGCCAGCAGCCGCGGGGGGTACACAGATACGCAGTATTTT
TRBJ1-2,few,.,TRBV2,CASSEKFGYGYTF,TGTGCCAGCAGCGAGAAGTTTGGCTATGGCTACACCTTC